Shown below are 16 T cell receptor beta chains from a single sample sequenced in a study of human T cells and chemical hapten exposure. Time point meaning: pre-sensitization, week 0. Treatment reported: therapeutic diphenylcyclopropenone sensitization with weekly scalp DPC. One entry per CDR3 protein results from TCRdb running MiXCR on the RACE reads. Among approximately 260,000 distinct CDR3 sequences, roughly 8% were seen once, and the ten largest hold 0.9% to 1.5%. Here the sequenced sample was whole blood, taken in connection with sensitization to the hapten diphenylcyclopropenone (DPC). All receptors derive from a man between 18 and 35 years old with alopecia areata. Some clones in this sample may be carry-over from other donors' samples.

This clonotype occurred many times. The rearrangement links TRBV28 to TRBJ1-1; TRBD1 matches 10 bases. CDR1 is MDHEN, CDR2 SYDVKM, per germline. Trimming removed 2 bases from V and 6 bases from J; junction bases left unmatched: 6. CDR3 length: 15 amino acids. CDR3 sequence: CASSLRDRGVAEAFF. For the CDR3, the DNA is TGTGCCAGCAGTTTAAGGGACAGGGGAGTCGCTGAAGCTTTCTTT.

The chain combines TRBV10-1 with TRBJ2-5; tentative D call: TRBD1 (6 bases). Trimming took 2 bases from V and 3 from J, leaving 19 bases between them. CDR1 and CDR2 (germline): WNHNN, SYGVQD (reference sequence). The CDR3 sequence is 17 residues long. The DNA of the CDR3 is TGCGCCAGCAGTGAGGGCAGGGGTGAGGTCGGGGAAGAGACCCAGTACTTC. Its protein product is CASSEGRGEVGEETQYF.

This clonotype occurred a few times. The CDR3 DNA reads as TGTGCCAGCAGCGTACAGGGGGGTAACTATGGCTACACCTTC. It codes for CASSVQGGNYGYTF. The rearrangement links TRBV7-2 to TRBJ1-2, with 8 bases identical to TRBD1. CDR3 length: 14 residues. The trim removed 5 bases at V and 1 base at J, leaving 3 bases unmatched. Germline values: CDR1 SGHTA, CDR2 FQGNSA.

This chain joins TRBV18 and TRBJ1-1; TRBD1 matches at 10 bases. Per the germline V gene, CDR1 is KGHSH and CDR2 is LQKENI. The CDR3 sequence is 17 residues long. The J segment lost 1 base and the V segment lost 3 bases, leaving 8 bases of the junction unmatched. CDR3 sequence reads: CASSPGQGIRENTEAFF. The CDR3 DNA is TGTGCCAGCTCACCGGGACAGGGGATTCGGGAGAACACTGAAGCTTTCTTT. Drawing the rest from reference TRBV18 and TRBJ1-1, the complete variable domain is NAGVMQNPRHLVRRRGQEARLRCSPMKGHSHVYWYRQLPEEGLKFMVYLQKENIIDESGMPKERFSAEFPKEGPSILRIQQVVRGDSAAYFCASSPGQGIRENTEAFFGQGTRLTVV.

The chain has TRBV20-1 and TRBJ2-5; the match to TRBD2 covers 9 bases. Germline lookup yields CDR1 DFQATT and CDR2 SNEGSKA (reference sequence). This CDR3 comprises 16 residues. Unmatched junction bases numbered 6, after V lost 0 bases and J lost 1 base. Here the CDR3 DNA reads TGCAGTGCTAGAGATGGTAGCGGGGGTTCCCAAGAGACCCAGTACTTC. Encoded protein: CSARDGSGGSQETQYF.

This clonotype has more than one count but fewer than ten. The chain joins TRBV7-2 to TRBJ2-1, with 12 bases fitting TRBD2. The CDR3 extends over 15 amino acids. V was pared by 3 bases and J by 10 bases, with 7 bases of the junction left unmatched. Germline CDR1 and CDR2: SGHTA and FQGNSA. The CDR3 spells CASSFGTSGSGEQFF. The CDR3, as DNA: TGTGCCAGCAGCTTTGGGACTAGCGGGTCGGGCGAGCAGTTCTTC.

In its sample, this clonotype was seen a few times. The V call is TRBV10-3, the J call TRBJ1-1, with 9 bases fitting TRBD1. V shed 7 bases and J 0 bases; nucleotides not matched to a gene: 3. The CDR3 extends over 14 amino acids. CDR1 is ENHRY, CDR2 SYGVKD, per germline. CDR3 nucleotide sequence: TGTGCCATCACTGGGACAGGGATGAACACTGAAGCTTTCTTT. Residues: CAITGTGMNTEAFF.

V gene TRBV7-2 combines with J gene TRBJ2-5; D gene ambiguous. The germline V gene has CDR1 SGHTA and CDR2 FQGNSA. Trimming cost V 4 bases and J 2 bases, with 8 bases left between them. The CDR3 runs to 13 residues. CDR3 residues: CASSSDPQETQYF. The CDR3 region has the DNA TGTGCCAGCAGCTCAGACCCTCAAGAGACCCAGTACTTC.

This chain joins TRBV28 and TRBJ2-7, with 7 nucleotides matching TRBD2. The CDR3 runs to 15 residues. From germline, CDR1 is MDHEN and CDR2 SYDVKM. V lost 8 bases, J lost 2 bases, and 12 bases stayed unmatched. The CDR3 region has the DNA TGTGCCAGCTCCTTCGCGGGGGTAGTCGCCTACGAGCAGTACTTC. Translated: CASSFAGVVAYEQYF.

This clonotype was observed at least ten times. This chain's CDR3 is CAISRTKDRVLNTEAFF. CDR3 DNA: TGTGCCATCAGCCGGACCAAAGACAGGGTTTTGAACACTGAAGCTTTCTTT. The V and J genes are TRBV10-3 and TRBJ1-1; 7 bases align to TRBD1. This CDR3 contains 17 residues. CDR1 ENHRY and CDR2 SYGVKD come from the germline V gene. V lost 6 bases, J lost 0 bases, and 13 bases stayed unmatched.

In its sample, this clonotype was seen many times. This rearrangement joins TRBV6-6 to TRBJ2-2; no clear D gene. Germline V lookup: CDR1 MNHNY, CDR2 SVGAGI (reference sequence). This CDR3 has 14 residues. V was clipped by 0 bases and J by 4 bases, with 6 bases between them. Here the CDR3 reads CASSYSTVTGELFF. The DNA of the CDR3 is TGTGCCAGCAGTTACTCAACAGTCACCGGGGAGCTGTTTTTT.

This clonotype was counted between two and nine times. V usage is TRBV2 and J usage is TRBJ2-1, with D perhaps matching TRBD1 (6 bases). The length of the CDR3 is 13 residues. Looked up from germline, CDR1 is SNHLY and CDR2 is FYNNEI. V lost 5 bases and J 4 bases, leaving 9 bases between the germline ends. The CDR3 here is CASSPQGYNEQFF. CDR3 coding DNA: TGTGCCAGCAGTCCACAGGGTTACAATGAGCAGTTCTTC.

The V call is TRBV9, the J call TRBJ1-4, with D hard to call. The CDR3 consists of 13 residues. V lost 0 bases and J lost 7, with 7 bases in between. Per germline, CDR1 SGDLS and CDR2 YYNGEE. CDR3 in DNA: TGTGCCAGCAGCGTAGATTCGGGTGAAAAACTGTTTTTT. Translation: CASSVDSGEKLFF. The full variable domain, in which reference TRBV9 and TRBJ1-4 provide the parts outside the CDR3, is DSGVTQTPKHLITATGQRVTLRCSPRSGDLSVYWYQQSLDQGLQFLIQYYNGEERAKGNILERFSAQQFPDLHSELNLSSLELGDSALYFCASSVDSGEKLFFGSGTQLSVL.

This clonotype was observed at least ten times. The J gene is TRBJ1-1, the V gene TRBV21-1. TRBV21-1 constitutes a pseudogene. This CDR3 region has 15 residues. CDR3 in DNA: TGTGCCAGCAGCAAGAAGATACACCTGGGCACTGAAGCTTTCTTT. Its translation is CASSKKIHLGTEAFF.

The rearrangement uses TRBV4-3 and TRBJ1-2; D is perhaps TRBD1 (6 bases). V was clipped by 0 bases and J by 1 base, with 6 bases between them. CDR1 is LGHNA and CDR2 is YSLEER in the germline V gene. The CDR3 contains 14 residues. This CDR3 is CASSQEQGNYGYTF. The DNA for the CDR3 is TGCGCCAGCAGCCAAGAACAGGGTAACTATGGCTACACCTTC.

This clonotype was picked up a small number of times. This chain links TRBV28 with TRBJ2-1; maybe TRBD2 (5 bases). Trimming took off 2 bases at V and 3 bases at J, with 17 bases between the two ends. The germline V gene has CDR1 MDHEN and CDR2 SYDVKM. The CDR3 consists of 17 residues. CDR3 in DNA: TGTGCCAGCAGTTTAAGGGCTACGTCAGGACTCTACAATGAGCAGTTCTTC. It yields the protein CASSLRATSGLYNEQFF.